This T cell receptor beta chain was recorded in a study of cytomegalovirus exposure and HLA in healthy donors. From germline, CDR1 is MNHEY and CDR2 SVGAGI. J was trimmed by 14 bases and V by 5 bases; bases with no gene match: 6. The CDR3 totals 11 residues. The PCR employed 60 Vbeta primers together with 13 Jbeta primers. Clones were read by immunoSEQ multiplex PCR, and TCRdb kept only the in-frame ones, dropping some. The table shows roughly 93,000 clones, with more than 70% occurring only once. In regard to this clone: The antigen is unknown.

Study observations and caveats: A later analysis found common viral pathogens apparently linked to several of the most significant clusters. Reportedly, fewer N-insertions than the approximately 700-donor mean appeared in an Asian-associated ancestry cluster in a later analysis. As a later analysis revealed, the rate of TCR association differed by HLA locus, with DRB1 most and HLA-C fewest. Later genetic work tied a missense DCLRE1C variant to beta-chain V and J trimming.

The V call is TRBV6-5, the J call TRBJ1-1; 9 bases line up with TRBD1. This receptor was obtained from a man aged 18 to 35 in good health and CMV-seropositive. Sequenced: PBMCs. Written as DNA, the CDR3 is TGTGCCAGCAGTGATGGACAGGGGCGATTCTTT. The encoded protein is CASSDGQGRFF.